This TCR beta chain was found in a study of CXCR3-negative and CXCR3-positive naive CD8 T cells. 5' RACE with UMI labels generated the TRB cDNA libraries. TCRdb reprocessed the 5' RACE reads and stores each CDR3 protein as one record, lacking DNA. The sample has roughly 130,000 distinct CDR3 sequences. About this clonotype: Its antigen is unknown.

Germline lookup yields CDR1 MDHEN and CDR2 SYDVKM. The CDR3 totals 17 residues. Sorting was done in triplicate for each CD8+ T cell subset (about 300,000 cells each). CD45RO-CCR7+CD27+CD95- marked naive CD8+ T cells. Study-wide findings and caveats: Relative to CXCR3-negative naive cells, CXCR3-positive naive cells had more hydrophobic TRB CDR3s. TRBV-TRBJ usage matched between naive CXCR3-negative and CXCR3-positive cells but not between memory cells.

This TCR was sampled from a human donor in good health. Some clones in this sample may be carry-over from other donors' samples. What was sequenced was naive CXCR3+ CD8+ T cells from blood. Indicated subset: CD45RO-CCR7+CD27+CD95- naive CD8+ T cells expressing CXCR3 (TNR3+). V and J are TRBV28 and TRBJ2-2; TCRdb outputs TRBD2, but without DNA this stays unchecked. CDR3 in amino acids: CASSLTGTAGNTGELFF.